This T cell receptor (beta chain) was found in a study of T cell repertoires in cytomegalovirus infection. Whole-study context: Shared public TCR beta signatures pointed to both CMV infection and a matching HLA type.

TCRdb fed the reads into MiXCR, producing one record per CDR3 protein. The data hold around 100,000 distinct CDR3 sequences, with about 40% observed a single time. Note on this clonotype: Its antigen is unknown.

V was clipped by 3 bases and J by 8 bases, with 13 bases between them. Germline V gene sequence: CDR1 MNHEY, CDR2 SMNVEV (reference sequence). The CDR3 has 14 residues. Material: CD8+ T cells from cultured PBMCs, obtained from culture after CMV antigen stimulation. The chain recombines TRBV27 with TRBJ1-4; no clear D. The sequence was collected from a human donor in good health (CMV status not recorded). Some clones in this sample may be carry-over from other donors' samples. CDR3 region: CASSFLSAKEKLFF. CDR3 nucleotide sequence: TGTGCCAGCAGTTTTTTGTCTGCAAAAGAAAAACTGTTTTTT.